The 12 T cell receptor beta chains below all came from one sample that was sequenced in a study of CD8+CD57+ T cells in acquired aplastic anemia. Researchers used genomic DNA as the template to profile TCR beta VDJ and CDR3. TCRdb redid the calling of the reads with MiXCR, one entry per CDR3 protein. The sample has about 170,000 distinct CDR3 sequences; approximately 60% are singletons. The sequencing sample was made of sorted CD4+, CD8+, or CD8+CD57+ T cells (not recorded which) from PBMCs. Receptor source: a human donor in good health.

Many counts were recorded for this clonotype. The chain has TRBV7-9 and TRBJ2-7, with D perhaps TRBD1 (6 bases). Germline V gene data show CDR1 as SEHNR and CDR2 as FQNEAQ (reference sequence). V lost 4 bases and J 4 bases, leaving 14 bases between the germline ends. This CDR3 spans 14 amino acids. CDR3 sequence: CASSSGQTLYEQYF. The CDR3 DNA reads TGTGCCAGCAGCTCCGGACAGACACTATACGAGCAGTACTTC.

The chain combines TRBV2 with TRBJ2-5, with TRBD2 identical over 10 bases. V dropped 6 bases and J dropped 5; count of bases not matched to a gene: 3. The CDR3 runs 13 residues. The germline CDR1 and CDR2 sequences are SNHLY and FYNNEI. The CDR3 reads CASRGLAWETQYF. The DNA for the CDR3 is TGTGCCAGCAGGGGACTAGCGTGGGAGACCCAGTACTTC.

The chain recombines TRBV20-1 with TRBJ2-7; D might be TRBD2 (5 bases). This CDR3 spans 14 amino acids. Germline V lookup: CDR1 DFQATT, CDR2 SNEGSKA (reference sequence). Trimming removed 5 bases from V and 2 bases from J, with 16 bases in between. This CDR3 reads CSAEKRTRTYEQYF. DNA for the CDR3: TGCAGTGCTGAGAAACGGACTCGAACCTACGAGCAGTACTTC.

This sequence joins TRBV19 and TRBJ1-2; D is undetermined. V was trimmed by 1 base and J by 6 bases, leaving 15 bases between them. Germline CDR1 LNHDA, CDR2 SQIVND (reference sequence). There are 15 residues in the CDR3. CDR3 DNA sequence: TGTGCCAGTAGTATAGGAAGCGCGGTGGGTCATGGCTACACCTTC. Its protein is CASSIGSAVGHGYTF.

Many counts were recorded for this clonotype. The CDR3 bases are TGCAGCGTAACCACCCTCGGGGGGACAGGGGGCGACACCGGGGAGCTGTTTTTT. It encodes CSVTTLGGTGGDTGELFF. The chain recombines TRBV29-1 with TRBJ2-2; 12 positions match TRBD1. V dropped 6 bases and J dropped 3; count of bases not matched to a gene: 14. This CDR3 has 18 amino acids. CDR1 is SQVTM, CDR2 ANQGSEA, per germline.

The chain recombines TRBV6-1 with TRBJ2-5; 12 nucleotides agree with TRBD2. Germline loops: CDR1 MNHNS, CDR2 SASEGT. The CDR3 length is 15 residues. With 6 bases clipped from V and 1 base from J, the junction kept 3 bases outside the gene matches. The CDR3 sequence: CASSQTSGGQETQYF. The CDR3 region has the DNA TGTGCCAGCAGCCAGACTAGCGGGGGCCAAGAGACCCAGTACTTC.

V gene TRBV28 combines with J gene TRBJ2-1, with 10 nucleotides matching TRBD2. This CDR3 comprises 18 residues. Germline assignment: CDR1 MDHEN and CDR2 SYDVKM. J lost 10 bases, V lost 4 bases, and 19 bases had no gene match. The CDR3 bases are TGTGCCAGCAGTTCCCCATGGCTAGCGGGAGAGACGACCGAGGAGCAGTTCTTC. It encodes CASSSPWLAGETTEEQFF.

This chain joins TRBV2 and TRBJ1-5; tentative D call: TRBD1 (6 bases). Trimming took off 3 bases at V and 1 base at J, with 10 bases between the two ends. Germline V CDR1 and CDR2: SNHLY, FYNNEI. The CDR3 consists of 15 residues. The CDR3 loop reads CASSDKDRSNQPQHF. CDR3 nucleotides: TGTGCCAGCAGTGATAAAGACAGGAGCAATCAGCCCCAGCATTTT.

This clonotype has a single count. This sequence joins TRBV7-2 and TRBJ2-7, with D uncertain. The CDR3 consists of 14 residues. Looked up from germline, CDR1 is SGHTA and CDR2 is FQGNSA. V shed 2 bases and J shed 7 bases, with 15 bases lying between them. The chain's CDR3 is CASSLYSVLEEQYF. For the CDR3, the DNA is TGTGCCAGCAGCTTATACAGCGTCCTTGAGGAGCAGTACTTC.

DNA of the CDR3: TGCGCCAGCACCCAAACTAGCGGGAGTAACGAGCAGTACTTC. Its translation: CASTQTSGSNEQYF. The chain combines TRBV5-1 with TRBJ2-7, with 11 bases fitting TRBD2. The V gene's germline CDR1 is SGHRS and CDR2 YFSETQ. Trimming at V came to 6 bases and at J to 5 bases, leaving 7 bases not matched to a gene. The CDR3 sequence is 14 residues long.

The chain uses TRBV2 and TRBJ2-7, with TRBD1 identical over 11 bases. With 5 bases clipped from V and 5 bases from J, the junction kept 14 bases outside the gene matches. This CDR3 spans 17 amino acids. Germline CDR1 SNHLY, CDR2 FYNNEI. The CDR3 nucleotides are TGTGCCAGCAGTTTATTCCCCTTGGACAGGGGGCCCAACGAGCAGTACTTC. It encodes CASSLFPLDRGPNEQYF.

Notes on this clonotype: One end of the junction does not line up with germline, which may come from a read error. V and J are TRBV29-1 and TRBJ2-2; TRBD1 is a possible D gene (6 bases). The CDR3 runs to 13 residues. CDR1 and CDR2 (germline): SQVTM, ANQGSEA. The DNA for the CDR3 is TGCGGCGTTAGACAGGAGAACACCGGGGAGCTGTTTTTT. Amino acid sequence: CGVRQENTGELFF.